The 7 T cell receptor beta chains presented below share a single source sample, sequenced in a study of CD8 T cells in ankylosing spondylitis. TCRdb used MiXCR to reprocess the 5' RACE reads, holding one entry per CDR3 protein. Of more than 30,000 distinct CDR3 sequences in the sample, roughly 13% were seen once. The material sequenced was synovial fluid, either unsorted or a sorted T cell fraction (not recorded which). The receptor source for this set is a male donor with ankylosing spondylitis.

In this sample, this clonotype turned up many times. The chain uses TRBV28 and TRBJ2-1; 11 bases fit TRBD2. The CDR3 is 16 residues long. Unmatched junction bases numbered 7, after V lost 6 bases and J lost 3 bases. The germline gives CDR1 MDHEN, CDR2 SYDVKM. CDR3 DNA sequence: TGTGCCAGCAGCAATAGCGGGAGGGATTTCTACAATGAGCAGTTCTTC. As protein: CASSNSGRDFYNEQFF.

V gene TRBV7-2 combines with J gene TRBJ2-2; D may match TRBD1 or TRBD2 (5 bases each). Germline V gene data show CDR1 as SGHTA and CDR2 as FQGNSA. The CDR3 covers 16 residues. V was shortened by 2 bases and J by 4 bases, with 14 bases between the two germline ends. CDR3 amino acids: CASSLSEGTGTGELFF. CDR3 DNA: TGTGCCAGCAGCTTATCTGAGGGGACGGGCACCGGGGAGCTGTTTTTT.

This clonotype was picked up many times. Sequence at one end of the junction differs from germline and may be a read error. The chain employs TRBV6-2 or TRBV6-3 and TRBJ1-1, with 8 bases identical to TRBD1. From germline, CDR1 is MNHEY and CDR2 SVGEGT. The CDR3 is 15 residues long. The CDR3 coding sequence is TGTGCCAGTTCTCAGGTGCAGGGGGCGCCGCCTGAGGCTTTCTTT. Translated: CASSQVQGAPPEAFF.

The rearrangement uses TRBV7-6 and TRBJ2-3; D is possibly TRBD2 (6 bases). The V end lost 5 bases, the J end lost 0 bases, and 15 bases lay between the germline ends. The CDR3 extends over 16 amino acids. Germline lookup yields CDR1 SGHVS and CDR2 FNYEAQ. The CDR3 loop is CASSPSAGSSTDTQYF. CDR3 DNA: TGTGCCAGCAGCCCCTCGGCGGGGTCTAGCACAGATACGCAGTATTTT. Using reference TRBV7-6 and TRBJ2-3 for the parts outside the CDR3, the full variable domain is GAGVSQSPRYKVTKRGQDVALRCDPISGHVSLYWYRQALGQGPEFLTYFNYEAQQDKSGLPNDRFSAERPEGSISTLTIQRTEQRDSAMYRCASSPSAGSSTDTQYFGPGTRLTVL.

A few counts support this clonotype. The CDR3 DNA follows: TGTGCCAGCAGTTTATCTCTCCGGGACGGTAAACTCTCCTACAATGAGCAGTTCTTC. Translating gives CASSLSLRDGKLSYNEQFF. The V gene is TRBV28, the J gene TRBJ2-1, with D tentatively TRBD1 or TRBD2 (5 bases each). CDR3 length: 19 amino acids. Between the trimmed V and J ends, which lost 1 base and 0 bases, there was a span of 19 bases. Germline assignment: CDR1 MDHEN and CDR2 SYDVKM.

V usage is TRBV20-1 and J usage is TRBJ2-1, with 8 bases matching TRBD2. Germline V CDR1 and CDR2: DFQATT, SNEGSKA (reference sequence). With V trimmed by 0 bases and J by 2 bases, 6 bases remained unmatched. The CDR3 sequence is 16 residues long. For the CDR3, the DNA is TGCAGTGCTAGAGATCGGGGGGGGGTTCCCTACAATGAGCAGTTCTTC. This translates into CSARDRGGVPYNEQFF.

The chain couples TRBV27 to TRBJ2-5; D is unclear. The CDR3 covers 13 residues. Per germline, CDR1 MNHEY and CDR2 SMNVEV (reference sequence). V lost 5 bases and J lost 6, with 13 bases in between. CDR3 sequence reads: CASSPLILQTQYF. The DNA of the CDR3 is TGTGCCAGCAGTCCCCTAATACTGCAGACCCAGTACTTC.